The present entry profiles one T cell receptor (beta chain) with its context. Its antigen is currently unknown. This record belongs to a study of cytomegalovirus exposure and HLA in healthy donors. Study background: The roughly 110 validation repertoires used the same platform as the approximately 620 first-cohort repertoires (as reported by a later analysis).

Study-level findings and limits: Through in vitro validation, a few CMV-associated chains were shown to be specific for CMV antigens. Researchers counted approximately 160 TCR beta chains as cytomegalovirus-associated.

Produced via immunoSEQ multiplex PCR; TCRdb's table is partial and in-frame only. The sample shows some 170,000 clones, 85% to 90% of them seen only once. V was pared by 3 bases and J by 3 bases, with 11 bases between. The CDR3 consists of 14 residues. From germline, CDR1 is SNHLY and CDR2 FYNNEI. The receptor comes from a woman aged 30 to 39 in good health and CMV-seronegative. The chain is built from TRBV2 and TRBJ1-1; D is unclear. The specimen sequenced was PBMCs. The CDR3 protein is CASSDGPLDTEAFF. In DNA, the CDR3 is TGTGCCAGCAGTGATGGCCCCCTTGACACTGAAGCTTTCTTT.